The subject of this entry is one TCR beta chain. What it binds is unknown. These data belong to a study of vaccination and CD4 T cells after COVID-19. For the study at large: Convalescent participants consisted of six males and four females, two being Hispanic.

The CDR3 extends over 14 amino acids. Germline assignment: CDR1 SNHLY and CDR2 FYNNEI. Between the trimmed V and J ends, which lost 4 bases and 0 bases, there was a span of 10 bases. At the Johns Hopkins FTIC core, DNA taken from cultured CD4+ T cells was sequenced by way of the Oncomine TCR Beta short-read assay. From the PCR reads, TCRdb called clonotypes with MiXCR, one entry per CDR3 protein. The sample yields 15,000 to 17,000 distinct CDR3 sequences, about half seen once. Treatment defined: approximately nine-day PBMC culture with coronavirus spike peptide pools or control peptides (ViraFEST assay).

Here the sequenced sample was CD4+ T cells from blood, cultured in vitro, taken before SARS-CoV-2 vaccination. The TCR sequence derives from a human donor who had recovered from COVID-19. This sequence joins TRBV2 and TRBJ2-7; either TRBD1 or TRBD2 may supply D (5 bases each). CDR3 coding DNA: TGTGCCAGCAGTGGTAAGGGGAGCTCCTACGAGCAGTACTTC. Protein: CASSGKGSSYEQYF. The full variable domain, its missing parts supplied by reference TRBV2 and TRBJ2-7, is EPEVTQTPSHQVTQMGQEVILRCVPISNHLYFYWYRQILGQKVEFLVSFYNNEISEKSEIFDDQFSVERPDGSNFTLKIRSTKLEDSAMYFCASSGKGSSYEQYFGPGTRLTVT.